One and the same sample provided the 22 T cell receptor beta chains below, sequenced in a study of shared clonotypes between healthy human individuals (TCRdb year 2020). The library was prepared using the immunoSEQ multiplex PCR assay. TCRdb provides this immuneACCESS table in a form limited to in-frame rearrangements. Some clones are lacking; in checked studies, under half of them reflect an unresolved V gene, and why the rest are absent is not known. The sample data list over a million clones, and about 75% of these were observed just once. The top ten hold around 1.5% of the sample. The material sequenced was memory CD4+ T cells sorted from blood. Explained via the paper, the cell subset or site label denotes: CD45RA-negative fraction. The receptors come from a man younger than 30 in good health.

This clone was seen a few times. This chain joins TRBV6-1 and TRBJ1-2; 9 positions agree with TRBD1. Germline loops: CDR1 MNHNS, CDR2 SASEGT. After removal of 1 base from V and 5 bases from J, the junction contained 8 bases not matched to a gene. The CDR3 consists of 16 residues. CDR3 protein: CASSEVLTGGRYGYTF. The CDR3 coding sequence is TGTGCCAGCAGTGAAGTTTTAACAGGGGGCAGGTATGGCTACACCTTC.

On this clone itself: An end of the junction does not agree with germline; a read error may underlie this. The rearrangement joins TRBV7-7 to TRBJ2-7; 8 bases align to TRBD1. This CDR3 has 17 residues. Per germline, CDR1 SSHAT and CDR2 FNYEAQ (reference sequence). The chain's CDR3 is CASSCTTGTGPAYEQYF. The DNA of the CDR3 is TGTGCTAGCAGCTGTACTACCGGGACAGGACCCGCCTACGAGCAGTACTTC.

This sequence joins TRBV29-1 and TRBJ2-5, with TRBD2 matching over 12 bases. The CDR3 is 14 residues long. With V trimmed by 6 bases and J by 5 bases, 7 bases remained unmatched. In germline, CDR1 is SQVTM, CDR2 ANQGSEA. The DNA of the CDR3 is TGCAGCGTAGCTAGCGGGGGGGCCAGGGAGACCCAGTACTTC. This translates into CSVASGGARETQYF.

V gene TRBV5-8 combines with J gene TRBJ2-7; D gene uncertain. This CDR3 has 14 residues. Germline values: CDR1 SGHTS, CDR2 YDEGEE. V shed 0 bases and J shed 6 bases, with 13 bases lying between them. This CDR3 reads CASSLVAPTREQYF. For the CDR3, the DNA is TGTGCCAGCAGCTTGGTCGCCCCAACGCGCGAGCAGTACTTC. Complete variable domain (other parts from reference TRBV5-8 and TRBJ2-7): EAGVTQSPTHLIKTRGQQATLRCSPISGHTSVYWYQQALGLGLQFLLWYDEGEERNRGNFPPRFSGRQFPNYSSELNVNALELEDSALYLCASSLVAPTREQYFGPGTRLTVT.

The rearrangement joins TRBV21-1 to TRBJ1-1. TRBV21-1 is reported as a pseudogene. This CDR3 spans 16 amino acids. DNA of the CDR3: TGTGCCAGCAGCAAAATGGGGGGCTCGGTGAACACTGAAGCTTTCTTT. As protein: CASSKMGGSVNTEAFF.

Regarding this clone: Distinct nucleotide sequences in the sample also encode this CDR3. The V call is TRBV18, the J call TRBJ2-2; D possibly corresponds to TRBD1 (6 bases). Germline CDR1 and CDR2: KGHSH and LQKENI. The CDR3 is made up of 15 amino acids. The germline V and J ends were trimmed by 2 bases and 1 base, with 8 bases remaining between them. CDR3 protein: CASSPGQLNTGELFF. The CDR3 nucleotides read TGTGCCAGCTCACCAGGACAGTTGAACACCGGGGAGCTGTTTTTT.

J is TRBJ2-7 and V is TRBV19, with 13 bases aligning to TRBD2. This CDR3 has 15 amino acids. The germline gives CDR1 LNHDA, CDR2 SQIVND (reference sequence). Losses at the gene ends were 4 bases for V and 3 bases for J; bases not matched to a gene: 3. The CDR3 reads CASSTRTSGSYEQYF. CDR3 bases: TGTGCCAGTAGTACCCGGACTAGCGGGAGCTACGAGCAGTACTTC.

The V and J genes are TRBV5-3 and TRBJ2-5; D gene unclear. TRBV5-3 is identified as an open reading frame with a role that is uncertain. The CDR3 has 16 amino acids. Trimming shortened V by 0 bases and J by 4 bases, and 16 bases separated the two germline ends. CDR3 DNA sequence: TGTGCCAGAAGCTTGGCCGGTTATTCCTCGTCAGAGACCCAGTACTTC. This gives the protein CARSLAGYSSSETQYF.

This clone has just a few counts. The chain recombines TRBV16 with TRBJ1-1; no clear D. The CDR3 covers 13 residues. The V and J ends lost 2 bases and 2 bases respectively, with 6 bases between them. Germline V gene data show CDR1 as KGHSY and CDR2 as FQNENV. DNA for the CDR3: TGTGCCAGCAGCCAAATGGGTAACACTGAAGCTTTCTTT. Protein: CASSQMGNTEAFF. The full variable domain, with the rest looked up from reference TRBV16 and TRBJ1-1, is GEEVAQTPKHLVRGEGQKAKLYCAPIKGHSYVFWYQQVLKNEFKFLISFQNENVFDETGMPKERFSAKCLPNSPCSLEIQATKLEDSAVYFCASSQMGNTEAFFGQGTRLTVV.

This chain links TRBV6-5 with TRBJ1-1, with a tentative D call TRBD1 (6 bases). V was pared by 5 bases and J by 5 bases, with 18 bases between. This CDR3 is built from 15 residues. Germline V lookup: CDR1 MNHEY, CDR2 SVGAGI. The CDR3 sequence: CASSREGGIRTEAFF. In nucleotides, the CDR3 is TGTGCCAGCAGTCGTGAAGGGGGGATTAGGACTGAAGCTTTCTTT.

The genes are TRBV27 and TRBJ1-5; D not resolved. This CDR3 contains 12 residues. Germline V CDR1 and CDR2: MNHEY, SMNVEV (reference sequence). With 10 bases removed from V and 8 bases from J, the gap between germline ends came to 15 bases. CDR3: CAKGQAGEPQHF. The CDR3 DNA reads TGTGCCAAAGGGCAGGCGGGAGAGCCCCAGCATTTT.

This clone has just a few counts. The chain employs TRBV19 and TRBJ1-5; no clear D. Trimming pared 1 base from V and 0 bases from J, leaving 7 bases between. The CDR3 length is 15 residues. Germline-derived CDR1 and CDR2 are LNHDA and SQIVND (reference sequence). This CDR3 is CASSIVWNSNQPQHF. The CDR3 coding sequence is TGTGCCAGTAGTATAGTTTGGAATAGCAATCAGCCCCAGCATTTT.

This clone came up many times. This chain uses TRBV4-3 with TRBJ2-1, with D tentatively TRBD2 (6 bases). The CDR3 is 15 amino acids. V was clipped by 1 base and J by 4 bases, with 11 bases between them. CDR1 LGHNA and CDR2 YSLEER come from the germline V gene. The CDR3 DNA reads as TGCGCCAGCAGCCAAGGGAGGGCTTCGTACAATGAGCAGTTCTTC. It specifies CASSQGRASYNEQFF.

This chain links TRBV18 with TRBJ2-2; possible D gene TRBD2, 5 bases. CDR1 is KGHSH and CDR2 is LQKENI in the germline V gene. The CDR3 sequence is 14 residues long. V was trimmed by 3 bases and J by 1 base, leaving 6 bases between them. CDR3 sequence: CASSPAGNTGELFF. The CDR3 region has the DNA TGTGCCAGCTCACCCGCGGGGAACACCGGGGAGCTGTTTTTT.

The chain links TRBV10-1 to TRBJ2-3, with D possibly TRBD1 on 5 matching bases. CDR3 length: 15 amino acids. V lost 5 bases and J 4 bases, leaving 16 bases between the germline ends. The germline V gene has CDR1 WNHNN and CDR2 SYGVQD (reference sequence). CDR3 residues: CASSTSRQGSDTQYF. DNA of the CDR3: TGCGCCAGCAGTACCAGCAGGCAGGGCTCAGATACGCAGTATTTT.

In its sample, this clone was seen a few times. The J gene is TRBJ2-5, the V gene TRBV6-1, with D perhaps being TRBD1 or TRBD2 (5 bases each). From germline, CDR1 is MNHNS and CDR2 SASEGT. The CDR3 runs 12 residues. V lost 1 base, J lost 10 bases, and 10 bases lay in between. The CDR3, as DNA: TGTGCCAGCAGTGAAGAGGGGAGAAGCCAGTACTTC. It codes for CASSEEGRSQYF.

In its sample, this clone was seen once. V is TRBV7-2 and J is TRBJ2-7, with 9 bases identical to TRBD2. The CDR3 is made up of 16 amino acids. Germline values: CDR1 SGHTA, CDR2 FQGNSA. The trim removed 3 bases at V and 4 bases at J, leaving 10 bases unmatched. The CDR3 DNA reads as TGTGCCAGCAGCTTGGCGGGGACTAGCTCCTGGTACGAGCAGTACTTC. This sequence encodes CASSLAGTSSWYEQYF.

This clone has just a few counts. V is TRBV7-2 and J is TRBJ2-7; TRBD1 agrees at 8 bases. The V and J ends lost 5 bases and 5 bases, in that order; junction bases with no gene match: 8. In germline, CDR1 is SGHTA, CDR2 FQGNSA. The length of the CDR3 is 14 residues. The CDR3 region has the DNA TGTGCCAGCAGCATAGGACAGGGAGGAAACGAGCAGTACTTC. Amino acid sequence: CASSIGQGGNEQYF.

The chain joins TRBV6-1 to TRBJ1-1; the D gene is possibly TRBD1 (6 bases). Trimming cost V 2 bases and J 3 bases, with 13 bases left between them. Germline CDR1 and CDR2: MNHNS and SASEGT. The CDR3 has 15 amino acids. The CDR3 DNA is TGTGCCAGCAGTGAACGGGCGGGGGCTCACACTGAAGCTTTCTTT. This encodes CASSERAGAHTEAFF.

The V and J genes are TRBV9 and TRBJ2-1, with no clear D. This CDR3 has 16 residues. Between the trimmed V and J ends, which lost 0 bases and 4 bases, there was a span of 14 bases. The germline V gene encodes CDR1 SGDLS and CDR2 YYNGEE. CDR3 sequence: CASSVGLKPNYNEQFF. The CDR3 coding sequence is TGTGCCAGCAGCGTAGGGTTGAAGCCTAATTACAATGAGCAGTTCTTC.

In this sample, this clone turned up once. The chain recombines TRBV2 with TRBJ1-6; D is perhaps TRBD1 (6 bases). Germline CDR1 SNHLY, CDR2 FYNNEI. This CDR3 has 16 amino acids. The V end was cut by 2 bases, the J end by 3 bases, with 11 bases between. The CDR3: CASSENRVIYNSPLHF. DNA of the CDR3: TGTGCCAGCAGTGAAAACAGGGTGATCTATAATTCACCCCTCCACTTT.

This chain connects TRBV5-5 to TRBJ2-3, with 8 bases matching TRBD1. The V and J ends lost 5 bases and 0 bases, in that order; junction bases with no gene match: 2. This CDR3 is 14 amino acids long. Germline V gives CDR1 SGHKS, CDR2 YYEKEE (reference sequence). The CDR3 coding sequence is TGTGCCAGCAGTACAGGGGGGAGCACAGATACGCAGTATTTT. Protein sequence: CASSTGGSTDTQYF.